The sequence of this TCR beta chain was determined in a study of T cells in Graves' hyperthyroidism and ophthalmopathy. Background on the study: At the time of initial diagnosis and before any treatment, peripheral blood was collected.

General study points: Model-based prediction identified ophthalmopathy a median around seven months prior to its onset.

Not enrolled were patients with uncontrolled infection, other autoimmune disease, pregnancy or lactation. Used for diagnoses were clinical symptoms, serum thyroxine and TRAb, thyroid ultrasound and orbital computed tomography. Comment on this clonotype: Its antigen remains unknown.

This CDR3 is 16 amino acids long. CDR1 is MNHNS, CDR2 SASEGT, per germline. V trimming: 6 bases; J trimming: 1 base; junction bases outside the gene matches: 8. Amplified regions were TCR beta CDR3 sequences from RNA transcripts. With the HTBI primer set, the TCR CDR3 went through a first round of RT-PCR. TCRdb independently ran MiXCR on the multiplex PCR reads; one entry per CDR3 protein. This table holds about 640,000 distinct CDR3 sequences, about a fifth found once. The sequenced sample consisted of blood. The V gene is TRBV6-1, the J gene TRBJ1-4, with 7 bases that match TRBD1. The clonotype comes from a man aged 30-40 years with Graves' ophthalmopathy. Written as DNA, the CDR3 is TGTGCCAGCAGGTTCTCCGGGACAGTAACTAATGAAAAACTGTTTTTT. It is translated as CASRFSGTVTNEKLFF.